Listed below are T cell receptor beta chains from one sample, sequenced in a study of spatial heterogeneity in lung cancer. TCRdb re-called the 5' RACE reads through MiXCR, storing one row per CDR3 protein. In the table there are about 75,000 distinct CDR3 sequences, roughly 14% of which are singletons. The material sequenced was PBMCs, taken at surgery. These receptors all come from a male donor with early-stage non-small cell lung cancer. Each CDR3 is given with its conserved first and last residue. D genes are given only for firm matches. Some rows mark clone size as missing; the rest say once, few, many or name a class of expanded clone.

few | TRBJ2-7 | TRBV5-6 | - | TGTGCCAGCAGCTTGGGGGTGGGCCCCTACGAGCAGTACTTC | CASSLGVGPYEQYF
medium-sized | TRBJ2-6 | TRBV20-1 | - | TGCAGTGCTAGAGATTCAGGCGAGTCTGGGGCCAACGTCCTGACTTTC | CSARDSGESGANVLTF
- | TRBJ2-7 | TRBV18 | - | TGTGCCAGCTCACCATTTTCCAGCGACCACGAGCAGTACTTC | CASSPFSSDHEQYF
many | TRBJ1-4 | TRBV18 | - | TGTGCCAGCTCACCCCCGGCCCGCCAGGGTGAAAAACTGTTTTTT | CASSPPARQGEKLFF
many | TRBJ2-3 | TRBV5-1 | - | TGCGCCAGCAGCGCTGACACAGATACGCAGTATTTT | CASSADTDTQYF
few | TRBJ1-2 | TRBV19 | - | TGTGCCAGTAGTTCCGGCCTTAACTGGGGCTACACCTTC | CASSSGLNWGYTF
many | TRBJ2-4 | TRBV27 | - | TGTGCCAGACGGCGGGGCCTGGGGGCCAAAAACATTCAGTACTTC | CARRRGLGAKNIQYF
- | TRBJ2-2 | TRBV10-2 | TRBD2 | TGCGCCAGCAAACTAGCGGGAAACACCGGGGAGCTGTTTTTT | CASKLAGNTGELFF
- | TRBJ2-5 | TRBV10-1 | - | TGCGCCAGCAGCCGCGCGATAAGAGGGGAGACCCAGTACTTC | CASSRAIRGETQYF
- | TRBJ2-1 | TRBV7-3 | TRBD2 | TGTGCCAGCAGCCGGGGGCTAGCGGGAGGGGAGAGTGAGCAGTTCTTC | CASSRGLAGGESEQFF
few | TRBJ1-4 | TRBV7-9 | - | TGTGCCAGCAAAGCTTCGGGCAGACTCAATGAAAAACTGTTTTTT | CASKASGRLNEKLFF
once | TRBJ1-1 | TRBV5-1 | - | TGCGCCAGCAGCTTGGGGTTCGGGGGAAACACTGAAGCTTTCTTT | CASSLGFGGNTEAFF
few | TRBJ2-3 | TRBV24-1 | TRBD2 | TGTGCCACCGGCACCCCCAAGGCTGCGGGAGTGAAAGATACGCAGTATTTT | CATGTPKAAGVKDTQYF
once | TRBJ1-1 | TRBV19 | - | TGTGCCAGTAGTATTTATCGGGCGAACACTGAAGCTTTCTTT | CASSIYRANTEAFF
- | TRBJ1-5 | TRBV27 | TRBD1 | TGTGCCAGCAGTTTATCCCAGGGGGCTAATCAGCCCCAGCATTTT | CASSLSQGANQPQHF
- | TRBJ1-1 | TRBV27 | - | TGTGCCAGCAGTTTAGACGGGGGCCGGACTGAAGCTTTCTTT | CASSLDGGRTEAFF
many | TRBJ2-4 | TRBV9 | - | TGTGCCAGCAGCTTACAGAACCCGGGGATTCAGTACTTC | CASSLQNPGIQYF
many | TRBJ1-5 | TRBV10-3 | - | TGTGCCATCAGCGACAGTCCATCTTACCAGCCCCAGCATTTT | CAISDSPSYQPQHF
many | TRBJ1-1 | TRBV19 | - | TGTGCCAGTAGTGAACGGATGAACACTGAAGCTTTCTTT | CASSERMNTEAFF
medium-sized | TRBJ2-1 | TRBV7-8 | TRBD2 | TGTGCCAGCAGCTTAGCGCTCTCCCTAGCGGGAGGGGCCTACAATGAGCAGTTCTTC | CASSLALSLAGGAYNEQFF
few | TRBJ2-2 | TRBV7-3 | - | TGTGCCAGCAGCGCCGGCGGGGAGCTGTTTTTT | CASSAGGELFF
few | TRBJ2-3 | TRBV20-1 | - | TGCAGTGCTAGCTCCCAGGGGAGGACGCAGTATTTT | CSASSQGRTQYF